This T cell receptor beta chain is drawn from a study of T cells in women clearing cervical HPV infection. The overall study: Case blood drawn at lesion detection; control blood after infection cleared.

Generated by immunoSEQ multiplex PCR, the TCRdb table keeps only in-frame clones and is missing some. In total, the table holds about 23,000 clones. Dot-blot hybridization genotyped cervical HPV amplified with MY09/MY11 PCR. As regards this clone: The read stops 3 residues short of the end of the CDR3; the missing end is completed from the germline J gene. Other DNA variants within this sample encode the same CDR3.

This CDR3 is 15 amino acids long. V shed 2 bases and J 5 bases; nucleotides not matched to a gene: 0. Germline V gene lookup returns CDR1 SGHTA and CDR2 FQGTGA. The TCR was taken from a woman aged 18 to 75 with a cervical HPV16 infection that either progressed to CIN3+ or cleared (not recorded which). Sequencing was done on a sample of blood buffy coat. The chain carries TRBV7-3 and TRBJ2-1; 13 positions agree with TRBD2. CDR3 DNA (partial): TGTGCCAGCAGCTTAGGACTAGCGGGAGACAATGAG. Translating it yields CASSLGLAGDNE. The CDR3 in full is CASSLGLAGDNEQFF.